The clone carrying this T cell receptor (beta chain) has more than one count but fewer than ten. Its specificity is unknown. The data were taken from a study of OX40 agonist ivuxolimab in advanced cancers. At the level of the study: The group had a mean age of about 64 years, ranged from about 23 to 79, and was approximately 81% male. Three patients got partial responses; one had hepatocellular carcinoma and two had cutaneous melanoma. Study-level points and caveats: Among the least clonally expanded were partial responders at 0.1-3.0 mg/kg.

Assay used: immunoSEQ multiplex PCR; TCRdb lists only in-frame clones, some missing. The data contain fewer than 45,000 clones, 84% of them singletons. The sequenced sample was CD4+ or CD8+ T cells sorted from blood, obtained in a trial of the OX40 agonist ivuxolimab. The receptor's source is an adult with an advanced solid tumor such as melanoma, head and neck, liver or kidney cancer.

In DNA, the CDR3 is TGTGCCTGGAAAGCAGGGCGGACTGAAGCTTTCTTT. It yields the protein CAWKAGRTEAFF. The rearrangement joins TRBV30 to TRBJ1-1, with D perhaps matching TRBD1 (5 bases). Trimming removed 4 bases from V and 5 bases from J, with 11 bases in between. The CDR3 has 12 residues. Germline V gives CDR1 GTSNPN, CDR2 SVGIG (reference sequence).